What follows describes a single T cell receptor beta chain. Its matching antigen is unknown. The sample is drawn from a study of T cells in localized non-small cell lung cancer. Study-wide results and limits: Uninvolved adjacent lung showed the highest T cell clonality, exceeding tumor.

The CDR3 has 14 residues. Germline CDR1 is MNHEY and CDR2 is SMNVEV (reference sequence). Deletions cut 6 bases from V and 4 bases from J, with 15 bases between. Generated by immunoSEQ multiplex PCR, the TCRdb table keeps only in-frame clones and is missing some. The sample contains tens of thousands of clones, approximately 84% of which appear only once. The specimen was peripheral blood, collected before any cancer treatment. The chain has TRBV27 and TRBJ1-1; D is perhaps TRBD1 (5 bases). The clonotype comes from an older female donor with stage I lung adenocarcinoma. CDR3 DNA sequence: TGTGCCAGCAGGCCTCAGGGTCGGGGCACTGAAGCTTTCTTT. Protein sequence: CASRPQGRGTEAFF.